Described below is a single T cell receptor (beta chain) sequence and its context. Its specificity is not known. The sample is drawn from a study of pediatric ulcerative colitis. V was shortened by 3 bases and J by 1 base, with 4 bases between the two germline ends. The CDR3 loop spans 13 amino acids. Germline loops: CDR1 SGHTA, CDR2 FQGTGA. Study-wide points: Compared with controls, ulcerative colitis showed greater blood-rectum clone sharing. Rectal repertoires separated controls, mild-moderate and acute severe colitis.

Data came from immunoSEQ multiplex PCR; TCRdb stores just in-frame clones and leaves some out. Here the sample spans about 64,000 clones, around 80% being singletons. The receptor comes from a boy younger than 18 with moderate ulcerative colitis. Sequenced sample: blood. V usage is TRBV7-3 and J usage is TRBJ1-3, with unresolved D. Written as DNA, the CDR3 is TGTGCCAGCAGCTTGGGGTCTGGAAACACCATATATTTT. Translated: CASSLGSGNTIYF.